This passage covers 10 T cell receptor beta chains from one sample sequenced in a study of T cell responses to AZD1222 COVID-19 vaccine. Some clones are missing from TCRdb's copy, which holds only in-frame ones; the method was immunoSEQ multiplex PCR. The sample has around 150,000 clones, 75% to 95% seen once; the top ten hold 7% to 9%. Specimen: peripheral blood, collected 28 days after the second dose of the MenACWY control vaccine. Receptors originate from an adult who received the MenACWY meningococcal vaccine as a control.

This clone was seen a few times. The genes are TRBV10-1 and TRBJ2-2; a weak D match, TRBD1 (6 bases). CDR1 and CDR2 from the germline V gene are WNHNN and SYGVQD (reference sequence). The V end was cut by 4 bases, the J end by 4 bases, with 13 bases between. The CDR3 loop spans 15 amino acids. Here the CDR3 DNA reads TGCGCCAGCAGTGCTGGGGGCGTATTCACCGGGGAGCTGTTTTTT. The encoded protein is CASSAGGVFTGELFF.

This CDR3 reads CASSPGQGGTEAFF. The CDR3 region has the DNA TGTGCCAGCAGCCCCGGACAGGGAGGAACTGAAGCTTTCTTT. The chain recombines TRBV7-9 with TRBJ1-1; 8 positions agree with TRBD1. Germline CDR1 SEHNR, CDR2 FQNEAQ (reference sequence). This CDR3 contains 14 residues. V was clipped by 5 bases and J by 5 bases; unmatched bases: 7.

This sequence joins TRBV5-4 and TRBJ2-7, with D perhaps being TRBD1 or TRBD2 (5 bases each). The germline V and J ends were trimmed by 2 bases and 3 bases, with 9 bases remaining between them. CDR1 is SGHNT and CDR2 is YYREEE in the germline V gene (reference sequence). The CDR3 covers 13 residues. The CDR3 DNA is TGTGCCAGCAGCTTAGAGGGGAACTACGAGCAGTACTTC. Amino acid sequence: CASSLEGNYEQYF.

This clone was recorded only once. This chain links TRBV12-5 with TRBJ2-5, with D uncertain. CDR3 length equals 11 residues. The ends were cut back, 3 bases at V and 5 bases at J, with 4 bases in the middle. Germline CDR1 LGHNT, CDR2 FRNRAP. The CDR3 DNA is TGTGCTAGTGGTTTCTATGAGACCCAGTACTTC. Its translation: CASGFYETQYF.

This clone has only a few counts. This chain joins TRBV7-2 and TRBJ1-5, with a tentative D call TRBD1 (5 bases). The CDR3 contains 15 residues. Trimming took off 4 bases at V and 0 bases at J, with 10 bases between the two ends. Per germline, CDR1 SGHTA and CDR2 FQGNSA. CDR3 in amino acids: CASSSGRISNQPQHF. CDR3 nucleotide sequence: TGTGCCAGCAGCTCGGGACGGATTAGCAATCAGCCCCAGCATTTT.

The chain has TRBV6-2 or TRBV6-3 and TRBJ1-1, with 8 nucleotides matching TRBD1. V gave up 5 bases and J gave up 4 bases; unmatched junction bases: 6. Per germline, CDR1 MNHEY and CDR2 SVGEGT. The CDR3 extends over 14 amino acids. This CDR3 reads CASSALTGATEAFF. Here the CDR3 DNA reads TGTGCCAGCAGTGCGCTGACAGGGGCCACTGAAGCTTTCTTT.

The rearrangement uses TRBV15 and TRBJ2-7, with a weak D call TRBD1 (6 bases). V lost 5 bases to trimming and J lost 0 bases, with 17 bases between them. Germline V CDR1 and CDR2: LNHNV, YYDKDF (reference sequence). The CDR3 contains 16 residues. The CDR3 loop reads CATSGTGTPSSYEQYF. CDR3 sequence (DNA): TGTGCCACCAGCGGAACCGGGACACCTTCCTCCTACGAGCAGTACTTC.

The chain couples TRBV11-2 to TRBJ1-1, with D possibly being TRBD1 (6 bases). V was pared by 6 bases and J by 4 bases, with 15 bases between. Germline V gene data show CDR1 as SGHAT and CDR2 as FQNNGV. The CDR3 runs 14 residues. The CDR3 DNA reads as TGTGCCAGCAGTCATAACAGGGCTGGCACTGAAGCTTTCTTT. It codes for CASSHNRAGTEAFF.

A remark on this clone: At one boundary the junction diverges from the germline segment, which might be a read error. V is TRBV3-1 (or the pseudogene TRBV3-2) and J is TRBJ1-5; TRBD1 matches at 7 bases. Per the germline V gene, CDR1 is LGHDT and CDR2 is YNNKEL (reference sequence). The CDR3 runs to 11 residues. CDR3 sequence: CASSQVDRSCF. For the CDR3, the DNA is TGTGCCAGCAGCCAAGTGGACAGGTCTTGTTTT.

This clone was detected only once. This chain links TRBV7-9 with TRBJ2-1, with TRBD2 matching over 11 bases. The CDR3 runs to 15 residues. Per germline, CDR1 SEHNR and CDR2 FQNEAQ (reference sequence). The ends lost 1 base at V and 10 bases at J; junction bases unmatched: 6. The CDR3 sequence: CASSLVAGGREEQFF. The CDR3 DNA reads as TGTGCCAGCAGCTTAGTAGCGGGAGGGCGGGAGGAGCAGTTCTTC.